This T cell receptor beta chain was documented in a study of T cell changes during pregnancy in multiple sclerosis. TCRdb's table, derived via immunoSEQ multiplex PCR, lists solely in-frame clones and lacks some. The data show 100,000 or so clones, with about 94% seen just once and about 1.7% held by the top ten. This CDR3 contains 14 residues. Germline lookup yields CDR1 SGHDT and CDR2 YYEEEE. Trimming cost V 6 bases and J 5 bases; bases outside gene matches: 9. The chain links TRBV5-6 to TRBJ1-2; TRBD1 aligns across 8 bases. This receptor was taken from a female donor in good health, enrolled as a control in a pregnancy study. This sample comprised peripheral blood, obtained after pregnancy. The CDR3 DNA reads TGTGCCAGCACCAATGGACAGGGAAAGTATGGCTACACCTTC. Translation: CASTNGQGKYGYTF.